The T cell receptor (beta chain) described here comes from a study of T-cell reconstitution after alpha-beta-depleted transplantation in children. Study-level points and caveats: Where alpha-beta T cells came from about two months after transplant was reportedly several hundred expanded graft clones. Hyperexpanded clones declined; after one year, newly produced T cells mostly supplied diversity. Recipient T cells and thymic progenitors that survived were the source of the high TCRbeta diversity seen at day 60 in some patients.

Construction of the TCRbeta library involved unique molecular identifiers. One entry per CDR3 protein, called by TCRdb with MiXCR from the PCR reads. The sample comprises 450,000 to 550,000 distinct CDR3 sequences, roughly 11% of which are singletons, and approximately 15% rests with the top ten. This clonotype occurred a few times. Its target is unknown. This sequence originates from a female patient between 2 and 15 years old who had a stem cell transplant for aplastic anemia, so the T cells may come from the graft donor. The input for sequencing was PBMCs, mostly from graft donor cells, taken 180 days after TCRalphabeta/CD19-depleted stem cell transplant.

In nucleotides, the CDR3 is TGTGCCACCAGCAGAGATCTCCCAGCCGAGCAGTACTTC. It specifies CATSRDLPAEQYF. This sequence joins TRBV15 and TRBJ2-7; D gene uncertain. The CDR3 spans 13 residues. Between the trimmed V and J ends, which lost 0 bases and 6 bases, there was a span of 9 bases. Germline V gene data show CDR1 as LNHNV and CDR2 as YYDKDF (reference sequence).